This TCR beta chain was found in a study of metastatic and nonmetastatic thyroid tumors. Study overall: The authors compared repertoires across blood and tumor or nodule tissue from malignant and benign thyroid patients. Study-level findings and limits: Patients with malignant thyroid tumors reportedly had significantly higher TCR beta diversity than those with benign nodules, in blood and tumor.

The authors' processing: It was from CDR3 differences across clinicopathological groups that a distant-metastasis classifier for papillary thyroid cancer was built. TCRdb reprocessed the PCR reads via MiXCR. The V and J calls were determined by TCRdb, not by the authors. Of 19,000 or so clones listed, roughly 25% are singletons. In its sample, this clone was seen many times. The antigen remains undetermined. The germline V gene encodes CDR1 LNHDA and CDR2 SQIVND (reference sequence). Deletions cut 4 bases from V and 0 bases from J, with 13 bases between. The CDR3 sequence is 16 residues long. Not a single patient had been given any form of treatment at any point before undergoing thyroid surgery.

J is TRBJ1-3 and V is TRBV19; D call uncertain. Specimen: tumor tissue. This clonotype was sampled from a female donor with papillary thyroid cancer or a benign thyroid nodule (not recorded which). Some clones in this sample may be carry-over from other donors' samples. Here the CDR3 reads CASSRISAGSGNTIYF. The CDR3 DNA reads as TGTGCCAGTAGTAGAATATCGGCCGGCTCTGGAAACACCATATATTTT.